Presented here are 29 T cell receptor beta chains from one specimen sequenced in a study of radiation and T cells in renal cell carcinoma. Noted time point: blood 2 weeks post-SBRT. Treatment denoted: 15 Gy SBRT to primary tumor, nephrectomy 4 weeks later. Libraries were prepared by immunoSEQ multiplex PCR; TCRdb keeps only in-frame clonotypes and omits some of them. Here the sample spans more than 75,000 clones, 86% being singletons. This specimen was blood, taken from a patient whose treatment included radiotherapy and nephrectomy. Every receptor here comes from a woman in her 50s with renal cell carcinoma.

This chain links TRBV6-5 with TRBJ2-3; D assignment may be TRBD1 or TRBD2 (6 bases each). The CDR3 length is 15 residues. CDR1 MNHEY and CDR2 SVGAGI come from the germline V gene. The germline V and J ends were trimmed by 0 bases and 6 bases, with 13 bases remaining between them. The CDR3 DNA reads TGTGCCAGCAGTTACTCGATCGGGGGCAGGGATACGCAGTATTTT. Its translation is CASSYSIGGRDTQYF.

The chain uses TRBV28 and TRBJ1-2, with 9 bases aligning to TRBD1. V trimming: 6 bases; J trimming: 4 bases; junction bases outside the gene matches: 3. The germline V gene encodes CDR1 MDHEN and CDR2 SYDVKM. CDR3 length: 13 amino acids. CDR3 in amino acids: CASRQQGAYGYTF. The CDR3 DNA reads as TGTGCCAGCAGACAACAGGGGGCCTATGGCTACACCTTC.

The chain uses TRBV28 and TRBJ2-7, with TRBD1 identical over 9 bases. The CDR3 covers 14 residues. The V gene end was trimmed by 3 bases and the J gene end by 6 bases; junction bases not matched to a gene: 6. Germline CDR1 MDHEN, CDR2 SYDVKM. CDR3: CASSFPGQGVEQYF. CDR3 DNA: TGTGCCAGCAGTTTTCCGGGACAGGGAGTCGAGCAGTACTTC.

The CDR3 reads CASSHGTGIYQPQHF. CDR3 DNA sequence: TGTGCCAGCAGCCACGGGACAGGGATTTATCAGCCCCAGCATTTT. V usage is TRBV27 and J usage is TRBJ1-5; 9 bases align to TRBD1. The germline CDR1 and CDR2 sequences are MNHEY and SMNVEV (reference sequence). The CDR3 extends over 15 amino acids. V trimming: 6 bases; J trimming: 5 bases; junction bases outside the gene matches: 8.

J is TRBJ2-7 and V is TRBV7-2; 9 bases are a match to TRBD1. J lost 6 bases, V lost 5 bases, and 5 bases had no gene match. The CDR3 covers 13 residues. CDR1 is SGHTA and CDR2 is FQGNSA in the germline V gene. In DNA form, the CDR3 reads TGTGCCAGCAGCCGACAGGGGGACGTCGAGCAGTACTTC. Amino acid sequence: CASSRQGDVEQYF.

The V and J genes are TRBV5-1 and TRBJ1-1, with 7 bases aligning to TRBD1. The CDR3 runs 14 residues. Trimming at V came to 4 bases and at J to 2 bases, leaving 5 bases not matched to a gene. Germline CDR1 and CDR2: SGHRS and YFSETQ. The CDR3 DNA is TGCGCCAGCAGCGGACAGGTAGGAAACACTGAAGCTTTCTTT. Its protein product is CASSGQVGNTEAFF. Combining the CDR3 with reference TRBV5-1 and TRBJ1-1 gives the whole variable domain KAGVTQTPRYLIKTRGQQVTLSCSPISGHRSVSWYQQTPGQGLQFLFEYFSETQRNKGNFPGRFSGRQFSNSRSEMNVSTLELGDSALYLCASSGQVGNTEAFFGQGTRLTVV.

This clone was seen just once. The genes are TRBV23-1 and TRBJ2-3; D is unresolved. TRBV23-1 is flagged as an ORF with uncertain function. This CDR3 has 11 amino acids. V dropped 8 bases and J dropped 7 bases, with 10 bases sitting between them. CDR3 nucleotides: TGCGCCAGCTTCTCCCCCCATACGCAGTATTTT. This encodes CASFSPHTQYF.

The chain uses TRBV5-1 and TRBJ2-5; perhaps TRBD2 as D (5 bases). V shed 3 bases and J shed 2 bases, with 14 bases lying between them. CDR3 length: 15 amino acids. Germline V gene lookup returns CDR1 SGHRS and CDR2 YFSETQ. The CDR3 reads CASSWNTAEQETQYF. In DNA, the CDR3 is TGCGCCAGCAGCTGGAACACAGCGGAACAAGAGACCCAGTACTTC.

V is TRBV25-1 and J is TRBJ2-7, with 8 bases identical to TRBD1. CDR3 size: 13 residues. Germline lookup yields CDR1 MGHDK and CDR2 SYGVNS. V lost 4 bases to trimming and J lost 4 bases; unmatched junction nucleotides: 3. CDR3: CASSARQGYEQYF. The CDR3 DNA reads as TGTGCCAGCAGTGCGAGACAGGGGTACGAGCAGTACTTC.

The chain employs TRBV27 and TRBJ2-6; D gene uncertain. The V end lost 3 bases, the J end lost 1 base, and 10 bases lay between the germline ends. The CDR3 loop spans 16 amino acids. CDR1 is MNHEY and CDR2 is SMNVEV in the germline V gene (reference sequence). The CDR3 sequence: CASSFGFGSGANVLTF. Here the CDR3 DNA reads TGTGCCAGCAGTTTTGGTTTCGGGTCTGGGGCCAACGTCCTGACTTTC.

The gene calls are TRBV18 and TRBJ2-7; D unresolved. Germline V gene lookup returns CDR1 KGHSH and CDR2 LQKENI. The CDR3 consists of 14 residues. The germline V and J ends were trimmed by 1 base and 3 bases, with 10 bases remaining between them. The CDR3 DNA reads as TGTGCCAGCTCACCACGATCAAATAACTACGAGCAGTACTTC. It yields the protein CASSPRSNNYEQYF.

The chain links TRBV21-1 to TRBJ1-2; TRBD1 is taken as the D call from the table, unchecked against the DNA. TRBV21-1 constitutes a pseudogene. The CDR3 is 13 amino acids. This CDR3 reads CASSKQGARGYTF. The DNA of the CDR3 is TGTGCCAGCAGCAAGCAGGGGGCGCGAGGCTACACCTTC.

The rearrangement joins TRBV19 to TRBJ1-4, with a weak D call TRBD1 (5 bases). Germline loops: CDR1 LNHDA, CDR2 SQIVND (reference sequence). V lost 4 bases, J lost 5 bases, and 20 bases lay in between. The CDR3 extends over 17 amino acids. The CDR3 DNA follows: TGTGCCAGTAGTAACTCCGCAGGGATGAGGGTCAATGAAAAACTGTTTTTT. Its protein is CASSNSAGMRVNEKLFF.

This chain connects TRBV5-6 to TRBJ2-2, with D uncertain. The germline gives CDR1 SGHDT, CDR2 YYEEEE. The CDR3 consists of 15 residues. With 0 bases removed from V and 0 bases from J, the gap between germline ends came to 6 bases. In DNA form, the CDR3 reads TGTGCCAGCAGCTTGGTCCACTCGAACACCGGGGAGCTGTTTTTT. Translated, it gives CASSLVHSNTGELFF.

A single count supports this clone. This chain uses TRBV30 with TRBJ2-3; 9 nucleotides match TRBD2. Per germline, CDR1 GTSNPN and CDR2 SVGIG (reference sequence). The V gene end was trimmed by 5 bases and the J gene end by 3 bases; junction bases not matched to a gene: 12. The CDR3 contains 16 residues. The CDR3 sequence is CAWRRGGRKTTDTQYF. CDR3 coding DNA: TGTGCCTGGCGGCGGGGGGGCCGGAAGACAACAGATACGCAGTATTTT.

The chain has TRBV4-1 and TRBJ2-2; perhaps TRBD2 as D (6 bases). V dropped 4 bases and J dropped 5 bases, with 23 bases sitting between them. Germline CDR1 is MGHRA and CDR2 is YSYEKL. This CDR3 spans 18 amino acids. CDR3 DNA sequence: TGCGCCAGCAGCCCGAACGTACGGAGGGCGGAGGGGACCGGGGAGCTGTTTTTT. This translates into CASSPNVRRAEGTGELFF.

The genes are TRBV10-3 and TRBJ2-2, with no clear D. There are 12 residues in the CDR3. Trimming removed 4 bases at V and 9 bases at J, with 9 bases between. Germline loops: CDR1 ENHRY, CDR2 SYGVKD. CDR3 sequence: CAISVGRRELFF. CDR3 coding DNA: TGTGCCATCAGTGTAGGGCGACGGGAGCTGTTTTTT.

The chain couples TRBV10-3 to TRBJ2-1; 7 bases fit TRBD1. The germline V gene encodes CDR1 ENHRY and CDR2 SYGVKD. Trimming took 5 bases from V and 0 from J; bases not matched to a gene: 7. The CDR3 is 16 amino acids. In DNA, the CDR3 is TGTGCCATCAGTTCGACAGGGCGACTCTCCTACAATGAGCAGTTCTTC. Amino acid sequence: CAISSTGRLSYNEQFF.

The chain is built from TRBV5-4 and TRBJ1-2; 8 nucleotides match TRBD1. V trimming: 4 bases; J trimming: 7 bases; junction bases outside the gene matches: 9. CDR1 SGHNT and CDR2 YYREEE come from the germline V gene (reference sequence). The CDR3 contains 14 residues. Here the CDR3 DNA reads TGTGCCAGCAGCCTGAGGACAGGGCTAGGTGGCTACACCTTC. Protein: CASSLRTGLGGYTF. Supplemented by reference TRBV5-4 and TRBJ1-2, the full variable domain reads ETGVTQSPTHLIKTRGQQVTLRCSSQSGHNTVSWYQQALGQGPQFIFQYYREEENGRGNFPPRFSGLQFPNYSSELNVNALELDDSALYLCASSLRTGLGGYTFGSGTRLTVV.

The chain employs TRBV6-1 and TRBJ1-4; TRBD1 is a possible D gene (5 bases). Germline V gene lookup returns CDR1 MNHNS and CDR2 SASEGT. The CDR3 has 15 amino acids. V gave up 4 bases and J gave up 6 bases, with 15 bases separating them. The CDR3 bases are TGTGCCAGCAGTGGGGGACGGCAGGGAGATGAAAAACTGTTTTTT. Protein product: CASSGGRQGDEKLFF.

The rearrangement uses TRBV9 and TRBJ2-1, with D perhaps assigned TRBD1 or TRBD2 (6 bases each). The CDR3 runs 15 residues. V was clipped by 4 bases and J by 0 bases, with 11 bases between them. Germline lookup yields CDR1 SGDLS and CDR2 YYNGEE. CDR3 sequence: CASSPGGGSYNEQFF. The CDR3 coding sequence is TGTGCCAGCAGCCCCGGGGGCGGCTCCTACAATGAGCAGTTCTTC.

The chain uses TRBV10-3 and TRBJ2-5, with 11 bases that match TRBD1. This CDR3 has 14 residues. Trimming cost V 4 bases and J 4 bases; bases outside gene matches: 2. Germline CDR1 is ENHRY and CDR2 is SYGVKD. Here the CDR3 DNA reads TGTGCCATCAGTGGGGGGACAGGGGGAGAGACCCAGTACTTC. It specifies CAISGGTGGETQYF.

This chain joins TRBV9 and TRBJ2-7, with D unresolved. The CDR3 length is 13 residues. Germline V gives CDR1 SGDLS, CDR2 YYNGEE. Trimming removed 4 bases from V and 5 bases from J, with 13 bases in between. The CDR3 DNA sequence: TGTGCCAGCAGCTCTCCACCGATCCACGAGCAGTACTTC. Translating gives CASSSPPIHEQYF.

CDR3 in DNA: TGTAGCAGCGGGGGTTCCTACAATGAGCAGTTCTTC. Amino acid sequence: CSSGGSYNEQFF. The chain couples TRBV11-2 to TRBJ2-1; 8 bases line up with TRBD2. CDR3 length: 12 amino acids. CDR1 is SGHAT, CDR2 FQNNGV, per germline.

The chain combines TRBV7-2 with TRBJ1-1; D is unresolved. The V end lost 5 bases, the J end lost 3 bases, and 10 bases lay between the germline ends. The CDR3 covers 13 residues. Germline-derived CDR1 and CDR2 are SGHTA and FQGNSA. The CDR3 DNA is TGTGCCAGCAGCCGAGGTGTACACACTGAAGCTTTCTTT. Its translation: CASSRGVHTEAFF.

V and J are TRBV6-6 and TRBJ2-6; D uncertain. The CDR3 runs to 15 residues. CDR1 is MNHNY and CDR2 is SVGAGI in the germline V gene (reference sequence). V gave up 5 bases and J gave up 2 bases, with 10 bases separating them. The CDR3 here is CASSPRPPGANVLTF. CDR3 in DNA: TGTGCCAGCAGTCCCCGCCCACCTGGGGCCAACGTCCTGACTTTC.

The chain employs TRBV5-1 and TRBJ1-1, with 7 bases that match TRBD1. Germline CDR1 and CDR2: SGHRS and YFSETQ. Trimming removed 2 bases from V and 4 bases from J; junction bases left unmatched: 14. The CDR3 covers 17 residues. Written as DNA, the CDR3 is TGCGCCAGCAGCTTTCAGGGGAGCGTGGGACAGAGCACTGAAGCTTTCTTT. This codes for CASSFQGSVGQSTEAFF.

This chain joins TRBV5-6 and TRBJ2-1; a possible D gene is TRBD1 (6 bases). The CDR3 is made up of 11 amino acids. Trimming removed 5 bases from V and 11 bases from J, with 11 bases in between. Germline V gene sequence: CDR1 SGHDT, CDR2 YYEEEE. Here the CDR3 reads CASSTGSQQFF. CDR3 nucleotide sequence: TGTGCCAGCAGTACAGGGTCGCAGCAGTTCTTC.

In its sample, this clone was seen a few times. The V call is TRBV4-3, the J call TRBJ1-1, with D unresolved. With 0 bases removed from V and 1 base from J, the gap between germline ends came to 9 bases. This CDR3 is built from 15 residues. CDR1 LGHNA and CDR2 YSLEER come from the germline V gene. The DNA of the CDR3 is TGCGCCAGCAGCCAAGATCATTTGTCGAACACTGAAGCTTTCTTT. This gives the protein CASSQDHLSNTEAFF.